This T cell receptor (beta chain) originates from a study of CD8 T cells in Susac syndrome (dated by TCRdb to the late 2010s). For context, the study as a whole: Of the Susac syndrome patients who were sequenced, over five had clinically active disease and eight were in clinical remission. The study compared CD8+ T cell repertoire clonality among about a dozen healthy donors, 14 Susac syndrome patients and roughly 16 multiple sclerosis patients. Whether CD8+ T cell activation and differentiation in Susac syndrome was antigen driven was tested using repertoire sequencing. At blood withdrawal, Susac syndrome patients were therapy-naive, treated with corticosteroids (with IVIg additionally given to some), or treated with IVIg alone.

High-throughput TCR beta sequencing profiled peripheral blood CD8+ and CD4+ T cells from healthy donors, Susac syndrome patients and multiple sclerosis patients. Susac syndrome patients met recently defined diagnostic criteria for definite or probable disease. Bulk CD8+ and CD4+ T cells were purified by magnetic negative isolation, while CD8+ TEMRA cells were enriched using FACS. Blood was drawn into EDTA tubes, processed within 24 hours, and PBMCs were isolated by density gradient centrifugation. PBMCs intended for TCR sequencing were frozen in liquid nitrogen and were later thawed in a 37 degrees C water bath. The sorted or isolated CD4+, CD8+ and CD8+ TEMRA cells reached a purity of at least 90%. CDR3 length: 14 amino acids, cysteine to phenylalanine. Only the CDR3 DNA stays, 42 bases, in frame from base 1. V and J are trimmed by 6 bases and 2 bases, and the gene matches miss 7 bases of the junction. From a lookup of the germline V gene, CDR1 and CDR2 are SQVTM and ANQGSEA.

RNA was extracted using the RNeasy kit, and about 0.45 to 1 microgram was reverse transcribed with random hexamers. The immunoSEQ multiplex PCR assay, which covers 54 Vbeta and 13 Jbeta segments, was used to amplify TCR beta CDR3 regions. Bias from PCR amplification was corrected by using a synthetic template baseline for primer optimization and for computational correction. The authors processed their data as follows. Only productive sequences were kept, with reads annotated to V, D and J genes according to IMGT and analyzed in immunoSEQ Analyzer. Clonality was computed as one minus Shannon entropy normalized by log2 of the number of productive unique sequences. For each patient and control, public and private clones were evaluated within the 100 most prevalent clones. Clones were defined as Susac-specific if absent from the healthy and MS cohorts, from approximately 1,100 published viral clones and from other ImmuneACCESS disease sequences. TCRdb reworked the public reads: Q25 trimming with fastp, MiXCR clone assembly, productive beta chains retained. One record per CDR3 amino acid sequence lists the most common genes and DNA. TCRdb, rather than the study authors, made the V and J calls. The sample table shows 100,000 to 150,000 distinct CDR3 sequences, and around 94% are seen once. The ten biggest clones cover around 0.2% of the sample.

The sample holds one count of this clonotype. What this receptor recognizes is not known. No base qualities exist here, and no much larger clone lies one base off it. Just one read gives weak support. General findings and caveats noted by the study authors: Clonal expansion was seen in Susac syndrome CD8+ repertoires, peaking in CD8+ TEMRA cells and being greater in clinically active patients than in remitting ones. In the total CD8+ and CD8+ TEMRA repertoires, roughly 15 and five Susac-specific public clones, respectively, were identified. The number of individuals in the TCR sequencing and HLA analysis was acknowledged as relatively small.

This TCR was recovered from a human donor with Susac syndrome. The chain links TRBV29-1 with TRBJ2-7; TRBD1 lines up with 10 middle nucleotides. Sequenced sample: CD8+ T cells from PBMCs. The nucleotide sequence is TGCAGCGTAGACGCGGGACAGGGGACCTACGAGCAGTACTTC. Its translation reads: CSVDAGQGTYEQYF.